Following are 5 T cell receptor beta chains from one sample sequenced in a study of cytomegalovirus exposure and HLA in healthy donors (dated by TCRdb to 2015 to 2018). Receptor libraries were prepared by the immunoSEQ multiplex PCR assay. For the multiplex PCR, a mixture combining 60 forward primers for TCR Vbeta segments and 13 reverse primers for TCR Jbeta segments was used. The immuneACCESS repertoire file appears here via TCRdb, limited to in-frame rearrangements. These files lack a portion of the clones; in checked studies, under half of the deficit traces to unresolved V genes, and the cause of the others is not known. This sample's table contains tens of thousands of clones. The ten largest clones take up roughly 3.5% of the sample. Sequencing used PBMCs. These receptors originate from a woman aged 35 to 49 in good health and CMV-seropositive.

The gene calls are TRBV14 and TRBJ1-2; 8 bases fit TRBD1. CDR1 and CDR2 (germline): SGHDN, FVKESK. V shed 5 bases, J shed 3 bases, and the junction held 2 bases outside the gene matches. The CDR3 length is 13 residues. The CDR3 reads CASSLGQDYGYTF. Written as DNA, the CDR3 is TGTGCCAGCAGCTTGGGACAGGACTATGGCTACACCTTC.

The CDR3, as DNA: TGTGCCAGCAGTGGCACAGGGGGCGCCGCTTACACCGGGGAGCTGTTTTTT. It yields the protein CASSGTGGAAYTGELFF. The chain couples TRBV6-1 to TRBJ2-2, with 9 bases aligning to TRBD1. The ends lost 4 bases at V and 3 bases at J; junction bases unmatched: 9. There are 17 residues in the CDR3. The germline gives CDR1 MNHNS, CDR2 SASEGT.

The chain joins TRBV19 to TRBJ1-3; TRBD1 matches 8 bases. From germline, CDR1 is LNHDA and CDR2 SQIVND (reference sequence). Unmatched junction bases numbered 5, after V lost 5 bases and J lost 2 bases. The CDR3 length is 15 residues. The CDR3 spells CASSSTGDPGNTIYF. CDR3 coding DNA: TGTGCCAGTAGTTCGACAGGGGATCCTGGAAACACCATATATTTT.

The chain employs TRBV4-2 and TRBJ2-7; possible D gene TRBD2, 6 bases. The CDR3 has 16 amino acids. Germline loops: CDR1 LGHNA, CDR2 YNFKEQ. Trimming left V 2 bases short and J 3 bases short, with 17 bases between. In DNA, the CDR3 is TGTGCCAGCAGCCAACGGGATGCGGGGATCCTCTACGAGCAGTACTTC. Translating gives CASSQRDAGILYEQYF.

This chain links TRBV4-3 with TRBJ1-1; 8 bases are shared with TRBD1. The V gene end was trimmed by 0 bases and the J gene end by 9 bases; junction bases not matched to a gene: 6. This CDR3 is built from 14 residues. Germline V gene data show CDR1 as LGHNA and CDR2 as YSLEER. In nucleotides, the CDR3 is TGCGCCAGCAGCCAAGATTGGGGGACAGGTAAAGCTTTCTTT. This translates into CASSQDWGTGKAFF.